One and the same sample provided the 14 T cell receptor beta chains below, sequenced in a study of CD8 T cells in ankylosing spondylitis. TCRdb passed the 5' RACE reads through MiXCR, listing each CDR3 protein once. Here the sample spans nearly 350,000 distinct CDR3 sequences, about 15% being singletons. The specimen was blood, either unsorted or a sorted T cell fraction (not recorded which). The receptors shown here come from a male donor with ankylosing spondylitis or in good health (not recorded which).

V gene TRBV6-1 combines with J gene TRBJ1-2, with 10 bases lining up with TRBD1. The V segment lost 5 bases and the J segment 4 bases; nucleotides outside the gene matches: 7. The CDR3 consists of 15 residues. Per germline, CDR1 MNHNS and CDR2 SASEGT. The CDR3 loop reads CASSMRQGAGYGYTF. CDR3 nucleotide sequence: TGTGCCAGCAGTATGAGACAGGGGGCTGGCTATGGCTACACCTTC.

The V and J genes are TRBV25-1 and TRBJ2-7; perhaps TRBD2 as D (5 bases). CDR1 is MGHDK and CDR2 is SYGVNS in the germline V gene. V was trimmed by 7 bases and J by 6 bases, leaving 16 bases between them. This CDR3 spans 13 amino acids. The CDR3 sequence is CASTAGGRGEQYF. CDR3 bases: TGTGCCAGCACCGCGGGTGGACGGGGCGAGCAGTACTTC.

This clonotype was seen only a few times. This chain links TRBV5-1 with TRBJ2-3, with D tentatively TRBD1 (5 bases). This CDR3 spans 14 amino acids. Germline V gives CDR1 SGHRS, CDR2 YFSETQ. Trimming left V 1 base short and J 6 bases short, with 12 bases between. The CDR3 loop is CASSLSQGGDTQYF. CDR3 sequence (DNA): TGCGCCAGCAGCTTGAGTCAGGGTGGCGATACGCAGTATTTT.

V is TRBV25-1 and J is TRBJ2-5; D is tentatively TRBD1 or TRBD2 (5 bases each). This CDR3 spans 14 amino acids. The germline V gene encodes CDR1 MGHDK and CDR2 SYGVNS. Trimming removed 1 base from V and 5 bases from J, with 11 bases in between. The CDR3 loop is CASSELDGTETQYF. Written as DNA, the CDR3 is TGTGCCAGCAGTGAATTAGACGGGACGGAGACCCAGTACTTC.

The CDR3 loop reads CASRSAGLYQETQYF. CDR3 in DNA: TGCGCCAGCAGGTCAGCGGGTTTGTACCAAGAGACCCAGTACTTC. This chain links TRBV5-1 with TRBJ2-5; D is perhaps TRBD2 (6 bases). V was clipped by 5 bases and J by 0 bases, with 14 bases between them. CDR3 length equals 15 residues. Germline V gives CDR1 SGHRS, CDR2 YFSETQ.

This clonotype turned up a few times. V is TRBV12-3 or TRBV12-4 and J is TRBJ1-6; maybe TRBD1 (5 bases). Trimming pared 3 bases from V and 10 bases from J, leaving 13 bases between. This CDR3 contains 14 residues. The CDR3 here is CASSFTGRGSPLHF. The CDR3 DNA reads as TGTGCCAGCAGTTTTACGGGGCGAGGATCACCCCTCCACTTT.

This clonotype was recorded a few times. V and J are TRBV6-1 and TRBJ1-1, with 7 bases lining up with TRBD1. CDR1 and CDR2 from the germline V gene are MNHNS and SASEGT. Trimming cost V 7 bases and J 3 bases; bases outside gene matches: 8. The CDR3 has 14 residues. The CDR3 loop is CASTPPDRDTEAFF. DNA of the CDR3: TGTGCCAGCACCCCTCCCGACAGGGACACTGAAGCTTTCTTT.

The chain links TRBV5-1 to TRBJ2-7, with TRBD2 identical over 7 bases. This CDR3 has 14 amino acids. V lost 5 bases and J lost 3; bases outside the gene matches: 8. In germline, CDR1 is SGHRS, CDR2 YFSETQ. The DNA of the CDR3 is TGCGCCAGCAGGAAGCGGGACGGAGGCTACGAGCAGTACTTC. Translation: CASRKRDGGYEQYF.

The chain uses TRBV4-2 and TRBJ2-3, with D unresolved. The CDR3 is 13 residues long. Trimming pared 1 base from V and 9 bases from J, leaving 11 bases between. Germline CDR1 is LGHNA and CDR2 is YNFKEQ. CDR3 bases: TGTGCCAGCAGCCAAGTCGGGTTAGCCACGCAGTATTTT. Protein product: CASSQVGLATQYF.

This chain joins TRBV20-1 and TRBJ2-7; TRBD2 matches at 9 bases. Germline trimming cut 0 bases from V and 0 bases from J; bases unmatched to any gene: 9. The germline CDR1 and CDR2 sequences are DFQATT and SNEGSKA (reference sequence). The CDR3 length is 17 residues. The CDR3 nucleotides read TGCAGTGCTAGAGATGGGCGAGCGGGGGGTAGCTCCTACGAGCAGTACTTC. The encoded protein is CSARDGRAGGSSYEQYF.

This chain joins TRBV7-8 and TRBJ1-5; D is possibly TRBD1 (6 bases). This CDR3 has 14 amino acids. V dropped 0 bases and J dropped 7 bases, with 10 bases sitting between them. The germline CDR1 and CDR2 sequences are SGHVS and FQNEAQ. CDR3 coding DNA: TGTGCCAGCAGCTTAGCAGGGGGTTGGCAGCCCCAGCATTTT. It yields the protein CASSLAGGWQPQHF.

This clonotype was picked up one time. The J gene is TRBJ2-3, the V gene TRBV4-1; D is possibly TRBD2 (6 bases). V lost 4 bases and J lost 2, with 19 bases in between. There are 17 residues in the CDR3. The V gene's germline CDR1 is MGHRA and CDR2 YSYEKL. The CDR3 bases are TGCGCCAGCAGCCTACAGAGCGTTGCGGGGCTCACAGATACGCAGTATTTT. Protein product: CASSLQSVAGLTDTQYF.

The chain couples TRBV12-3 or TRBV12-4 to TRBJ1-1; TRBD1 agrees at 10 bases. The CDR3 contains 16 residues. V shed 5 bases and J 2 bases; nucleotides not matched to a gene: 8. As DNA, the CDR3 is TGTGCCAGCAGTGCCCGGACAGGGGGACCTAACACTGAAGCTTTCTTT. This codes for CASSARTGGPNTEAFF.

In this sample, this clonotype turned up a few times. This chain links TRBV30 with TRBJ2-3; D unresolved. Trimming left V 3 bases short and J 6 bases short, with 19 bases between. The CDR3 is 15 residues long. CDR1 GTSNPN and CDR2 SVGIG come from the germline V gene (reference sequence). CDR3 residues: CAWSFTYHEGDTQYF. CDR3 coding DNA: TGTGCCTGGAGCTTCACCTATCACGAAGGGGATACGCAGTATTTT.